The entry below gives a single T cell receptor (beta chain) sequence along with its context. What it binds is unknown. Data came from immunoSEQ multiplex PCR; TCRdb stores just in-frame clones and leaves some out. Counted here are approximately 15,000 clones, over 75% occurring once; the ten biggest clones make up about 3%. This CDR3 is 15 amino acids long. Germline V gives CDR1 LNHDA, CDR2 SQIVND (reference sequence). The trim removed 4 bases at V and 6 bases at J, leaving 8 bases unmatched. This entry comes from a study of immune evolution from preneoplasia to lung adenocarcinoma. Study-level points and caveats: Top clone frequencies peaked in normal lung, apparently declining through invasive adenocarcinoma.

The chain joins TRBV19 to TRBJ2-1; TRBD1 agrees at 8 bases. Sequencing was carried out using FFPE lung adenocarcinoma in situ tissue. This TCR was recovered from a donor of 70 years or more with lung adenocarcinoma. Written as DNA, the CDR3 is TGTGCCAGTAGTAAGGGACAGGCCATTTTCAATGAGCAGTTCTTC. Translation: CASSKGQAIFNEQFF.